This T cell receptor beta chain originates from a study of blood T cell repertoires in COVID-19. At the level of the study: Both acute and convalescent COVID-19 samples were obtained from the United States, Italy and Spain. PBMCs, B-cell-depleted T cells, or T cells provided the cDNA or gDNA that made up the material.

V was pared by 0 bases and J by 0 bases, with 13 bases between. The CDR3 consists of 18 residues. Per the germline V gene, CDR1 is SGHKS and CDR2 is YYEKEE (reference sequence). In the source study's methods: Nucleated cell counts were estimated from reference gene primer amplification. Clones were read by immunoSEQ multiplex PCR, and TCRdb kept only the in-frame ones, dropping some. V and J calls and clone size are copied from that table; D and trimming were computed from the DNA. This sample has 70,000 to 95,000 clones, with 88% found just once. V is TRBV5-5 and J is TRBJ2-6; weak D call: TRBD1 (6 bases). Sequencing used peripheral blood. This receptor was obtained from an elderly woman with acute or convalescent COVID-19. The CDR3 is CASSLGRGMSSGANVLTF. The CDR3 DNA reads TGTGCCAGCAGCTTGGGTAGGGGGATGAGCTCTGGGGCCAACGTCCTGACTTTC. The full variable domain, in which reference TRBV5-5 and TRBJ2-6 provide the parts outside the CDR3, is DAGVTQSPTHLIKTRGQQVTLRCSPISGHKSVSWYQQVLGQGPQFIFQYYEKEERGRGNFPDRFSARQFPNYSSELNVNALLLGDSALYLCASSLGRGMSSGANVLTFGAGSRLTVL.